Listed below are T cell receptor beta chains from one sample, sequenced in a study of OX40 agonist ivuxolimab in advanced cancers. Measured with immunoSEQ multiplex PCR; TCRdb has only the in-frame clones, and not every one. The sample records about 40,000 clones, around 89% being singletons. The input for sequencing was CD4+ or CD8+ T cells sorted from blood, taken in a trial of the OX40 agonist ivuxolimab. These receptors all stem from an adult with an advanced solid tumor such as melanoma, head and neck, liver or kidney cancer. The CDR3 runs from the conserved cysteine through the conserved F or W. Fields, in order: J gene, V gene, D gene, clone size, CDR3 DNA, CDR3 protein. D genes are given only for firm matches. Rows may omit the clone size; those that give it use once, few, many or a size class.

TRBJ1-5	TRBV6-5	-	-	TGTGCCAGCAGTTACGGCAGGACTCAGCCCCAGCATTTT	CASSYGRTQPQHF
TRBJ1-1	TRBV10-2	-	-	TGCGCCAGCAGTGAGTCCGTGCAGAACACTGAAGCTTTCTTT	CASSESVQNTEAFF
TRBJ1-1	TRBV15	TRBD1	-	TGTGCCACCAGCAGGACCGGGACAGGGGGCACTGAAGCTTTCTTT	CATSRTGTGGTEAFF
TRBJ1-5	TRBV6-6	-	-	TGCGCAGCGGGTAAAGGGGGGGTATACAGTTATCAGCCCCAGCATTTT	CAAGKGGVYSYQPQHF
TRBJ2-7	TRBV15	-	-	TGTGCCACCAGCGTCCGTTCAGCCTACGAGCAGTACTTC	CATSVRSAYEQYF
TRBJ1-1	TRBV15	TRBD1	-	TGTGCCACCAGCAATCCTGGGACAGGGAACACTGAAGCTTTCTTT	CATSNPGTGNTEAFF
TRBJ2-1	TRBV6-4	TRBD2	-	TGTGCCAGCAGTCCTAGCGGGAGGGGTGACAATGAGCAGTTCTTC	CASSPSGRGDNEQFF
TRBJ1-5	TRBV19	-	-	TGTGCCAGTAGTTCGCCGGAGGGAATGGGCTATAGCAATCAGCCCCAGCATTTT	CASSSPEGMGYSNQPQHF
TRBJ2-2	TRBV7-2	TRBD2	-	TGTGCCAGCAGCCCCTCGACTAGCGGGAGAGGCACCGGGGAGCTGTTTTTT	CASSPSTSGRGTGELFF
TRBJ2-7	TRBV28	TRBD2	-	TGTGCCAGCAGTTCCACTAGCGCGCCCTACGAGCAGTACTTC	CASSSTSAPYEQYF
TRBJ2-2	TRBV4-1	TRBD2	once	TGCGCCAGCAGCCCCCTAGCGGGAGATCGGACCGGGGAGCTGTTTTTT	CASSPLAGDRTGELFF
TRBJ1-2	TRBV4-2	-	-	TGTGCCAGCAGCCAAGAGGGACTGCGCTATGGCTACACCTTC	CASSQEGLRYGYTF
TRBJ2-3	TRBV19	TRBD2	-	TGTGCCAGTAGTATCAGGGGACTAGCGGGAGACACGCAGTATTTT	CASSIRGLAGDTQYF
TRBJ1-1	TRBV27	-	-	TGTGCCAGCAGTTCGAGGGGCACTGAAGCTTTCTTT	CASSSRGTEAFF
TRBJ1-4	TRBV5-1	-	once	TGCGCCAGCAAACAGGGCCGGTCTAATGAAAAACTGTTTTTT	CASKQGRSNEKLFF
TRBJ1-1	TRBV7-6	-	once	TGTGCCAGCAGCTTAGAGTCTCGCCCTGAAACTGAAGCTTTCTTT	CASSLESRPETEAFF
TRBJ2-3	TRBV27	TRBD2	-	TGTGCCAGCATCGGCAGCGGGAGGAGCACAGATACGCAGTATTTT	CASIGSGRSTDTQYF
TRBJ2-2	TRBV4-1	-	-	TGCGCCAGCAGCCCCTCTCCGGGGGAGAACACCGGGGAGCTGTTTTTT	CASSPSPGENTGELFF
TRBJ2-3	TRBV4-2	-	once	TGTGCCAGCAGCCACGCACCCACAGATACGCAGTATTTT	CASSHAPTDTQYF
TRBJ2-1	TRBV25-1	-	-	TGTGCCAGCAGTGTCCGGGGACCCTACAATGAGCAGTTCTTC	CASSVRGPYNEQFF
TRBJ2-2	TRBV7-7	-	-	TGTGCTAGCAGCCTGGGAGGCTTCAGCACCGGGGAGCTGTTTTTT	CASSLGGFSTGELFF
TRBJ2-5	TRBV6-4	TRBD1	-	TGTGCCAGCAGTGACCCTCTAGACAGGGGGCCCTTAGAGACCCAGTACTTC	CASSDPLDRGPLETQYF
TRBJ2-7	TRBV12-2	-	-	TGTGCAAGTCGCTTCGGGACTACCGGACAGGCGATCTCCTACGAGCAGTACTTC	CASRFGTTGQAISYEQYF
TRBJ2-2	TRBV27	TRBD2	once	TGTGCCAGCAGTCCCCGGGGCGGGAGTTGGTCCGGGGAGCTGTTTTTT	CASSPRGGSWSGELFF
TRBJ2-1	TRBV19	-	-	TGTGCCAGTAGCGGGGACCTCTCATACAATGAGCAGTTCTTC	CASSGDLSYNEQFF
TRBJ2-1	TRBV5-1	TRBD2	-	TGCGCCAGCAGCTGGGGGGGTACCTACAATGAGCAGTTCTTC	CASSWGGTYNEQFF
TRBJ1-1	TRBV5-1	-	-	TGCGCCAGCAGCTCGGGGAACACTGAAGCTTTCTTT	CASSSGNTEAFF
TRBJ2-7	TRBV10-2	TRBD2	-	TGCGCCAGCAGTGAGTCAGGCAGCGGGGGGGGGTACGAGCAGTACTTC	CASSESGSGGGYEQYF
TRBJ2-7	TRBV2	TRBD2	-	TGTGCCAGCAGAGGTCCGGGACTAGCGAAATCCTACGAGCAGTACTTC	CASRGPGLAKSYEQYF
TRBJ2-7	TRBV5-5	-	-	TGTGCCAGCAGCTTGGGTGCGGGGAGCTCCTACGAGCAGTACTTC	CASSLGAGSSYEQYF
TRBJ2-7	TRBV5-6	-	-	TGTGCCAGCAGCTTGAGTCCAGGGAGTTACGAGCAGTACTTC	CASSLSPGSYEQYF
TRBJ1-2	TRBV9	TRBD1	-	TGTGCCAGCAGCGTAGGTTTAGGGGGCGGTGGCTACACCTTC	CASSVGLGGGGYTF
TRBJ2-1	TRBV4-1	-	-	TGCGCCAGCAGCCAAAACACTAGAAGTGAGCAGTTCTTC	CASSQNTRSEQFF
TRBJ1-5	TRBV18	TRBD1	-	TGTGCCAGCTCACAGGAGTACGACAGGGGGAAAGGGAGCAATCAGCCCCAGCATTTT	CASSQEYDRGKGSNQPQHF
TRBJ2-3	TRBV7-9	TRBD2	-	TGTGCCAGCAGCTTCGGACTAGCGGGAGTATCTATTACAGATACGCAGTATTTT	CASSFGLAGVSITDTQYF
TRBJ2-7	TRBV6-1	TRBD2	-	TGTGCCAGCAGTGAATCATGGACTAGCGGCGCCATCGAGCAGTACTTC	CASSESWTSGAIEQYF
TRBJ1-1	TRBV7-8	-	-	TGTGCCAGCACCTTCCTGGGACGGATGAACACTGAAGCTTTCTTT	CASTFLGRMNTEAFF
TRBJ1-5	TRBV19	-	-	TGTGCCAGTAGTGTTCCAGGGATTAGCAATCAGCCCCAGCATTTT	CASSVPGISNQPQHF
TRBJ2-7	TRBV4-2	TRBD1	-	TGTGCCAGCAGCCATCGGACAGGGAGCTCCTACGAGCAGTACTTC	CASSHRTGSSYEQYF
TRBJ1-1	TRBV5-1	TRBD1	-	TGCGCCAGCAGACATACCGACAGGGCTAACACTGAAGCTTTCTTT	CASRHTDRANTEAFF